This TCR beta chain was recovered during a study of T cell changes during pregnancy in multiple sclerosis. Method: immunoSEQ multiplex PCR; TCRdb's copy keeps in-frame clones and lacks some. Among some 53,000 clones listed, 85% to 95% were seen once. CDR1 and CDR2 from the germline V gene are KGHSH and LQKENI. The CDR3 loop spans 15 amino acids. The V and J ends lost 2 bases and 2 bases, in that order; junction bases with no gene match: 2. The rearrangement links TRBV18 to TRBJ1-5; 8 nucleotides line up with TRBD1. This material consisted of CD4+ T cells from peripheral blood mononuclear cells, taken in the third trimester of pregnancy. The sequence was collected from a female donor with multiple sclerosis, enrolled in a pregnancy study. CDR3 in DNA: TGTGCCAGCTCACCAGAGGGACAGGGCAATCAGCCCCAGCATTTT. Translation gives CASSPEGQGNQPQHF.